The 23 T cell receptor beta chains presented below share a single source sample, sequenced in a study of blood T cell repertoires in COVID-19. The assay was immunoSEQ multiplex PCR, and TCRdb's table has in-frame clones only and misses some. The table records about 140,000 clones, under 90% of them present only once. Sequencing was performed on peripheral blood. These receptor sequences come from a human donor in a cohort sampled during active COVID-19.

The chain has TRBV5-1 and TRBJ2-5, with 8 bases fitting TRBD1. V gave up 0 bases and J gave up 4 bases; unmatched junction bases: 5. The germline V gene encodes CDR1 SGHRS and CDR2 YFSETQ. This CDR3 spans 15 amino acids. Written as DNA, the CDR3 is TGCGCCAGCAGCTTGGCCTCAGGGGGCGGAGAGACCCAGTACTTC. Amino acid sequence: CASSLASGGGETQYF.

The rearrangement uses TRBV25-1 and TRBJ1-4; D gene uncertain. Per the germline V gene, CDR1 is MGHDK and CDR2 is SYGVNS. V was trimmed by 3 bases and J by 8 bases, leaving 7 bases between them. The CDR3 spans 12 residues. For the CDR3, the DNA is TGTGCCAGCAGTGAGGGCCGGGAAAAACTGTTTTTT. Translating it yields CASSEGREKLFF.

This sequence joins TRBV5-4 and TRBJ2-7; 8 bases line up with TRBD1. With V trimmed by 4 bases and J by 0 bases, 6 bases remained unmatched. CDR1 is SGHNT and CDR2 is YYREEE in the germline V gene (reference sequence). CDR3 length equals 15 residues. The CDR3 loop is CASSKTGASSYEQYF. CDR3 coding DNA: TGTGCCAGCAGCAAGACAGGGGCCAGCTCCTACGAGCAGTACTTC.

The chain combines TRBV29-1 with TRBJ2-7; D possibly corresponds to TRBD1 (6 bases). Germline V lookup: CDR1 SQVTM, CDR2 ANQGSEA. V lost 7 bases to trimming and J lost 1 base, with 14 bases between them. This CDR3 is built from 13 residues. The CDR3 loop is CSGRGASSYEQYF. The CDR3 coding sequence is TGCAGCGGCAGGGGAGCGTCGTCCTACGAGCAGTACTTC.

The chain recombines TRBV12-3 or TRBV12-4 with TRBJ2-7, with no clear D. CDR3 length equals 12 residues. V dropped 3 bases and J dropped 3 bases, with 6 bases sitting between them. CDR3 DNA sequence: TGTGCCAGCAGTTTTGGCAGCTACGAGCAGTACTTC. Its protein product is CASSFGSYEQYF.

The J gene is TRBJ2-7, the V gene TRBV7-9; 7 bases match TRBD2. The CDR3 loop spans 16 amino acids. The junction had 7 bases not matched to a gene; V was cut back by 2 bases and J by 0 bases. Germline-derived CDR1 and CDR2 are SEHNR and FQNEAQ (reference sequence). The CDR3 loop is CASSLSFGGSSYEQYF. DNA for the CDR3: TGTGCCAGCAGCTTATCCTTCGGCGGGAGCTCCTACGAGCAGTACTTC.

This clone was seen a few times. V usage is TRBV3-1 (or the pseudogene TRBV3-2) and J usage is TRBJ2-7; no firm D call. V lost 2 bases, J lost 3 bases, and 2 bases lay in between. CDR1 is LGHDT, CDR2 YNNKEL, per germline (reference sequence). The CDR3 runs to 11 residues. CDR3 DNA: TGTGCCAGCAGCCAATACTACGAGCAGTACTTC. Protein product: CASSQYYEQYF.

V gene TRBV18 combines with J gene TRBJ1-1; the D is unclear. V dropped 3 bases and J dropped 1 base, with 9 bases sitting between them. CDR3 size: 14 residues. CDR1 and CDR2 from the germline V gene are KGHSH and LQKENI. The DNA of the CDR3 is TGTGCCAGCTCACCGACCTCAGGGAACACTGAAGCTTTCTTT. As protein: CASSPTSGNTEAFF.

Concerning this clone: The germline gene is not matched at one end of the junction; a read error may be the cause. The chain's CDR3 is CASSWGTGYSSSEQYF. DNA of the CDR3: TGTGCCAGCAGTTGGGGGACAGGGTATTCCTCCTCCGAGCAGTACTTC. The V gene is TRBV6-2 or TRBV6-3, the J gene TRBJ2-7, with 9 bases that match TRBD1. Germline CDR1 MNHEY, CDR2 SVGEGT. CDR3 length equals 16 residues.

This chain links TRBV28 with TRBJ2-7, with D possibly matching TRBD2 (6 bases). Germline CDR1 and CDR2: MDHEN and SYDVKM. The V end was cut by 4 bases, the J end by 3 bases, with 19 bases between. CDR3 length equals 16 residues. In DNA, the CDR3 is TGTGCCAGCAGTTGGGACGCCGGGACTCTCGACTACGAGCAGTACTTC. It encodes CASSWDAGTLDYEQYF.

The genes are TRBV28 and TRBJ2-7; D not certain. The CDR3 runs 17 residues. From germline, CDR1 is MDHEN and CDR2 SYDVKM. Trimming removed 10 bases at V and 4 bases at J, with 29 bases between. As DNA, the CDR3 is TGTGCCACGCCAAAATCGGGTCTCATGGGTTTTTTTTACGAGCAGTACTTC. Residues: CATPKSGLMGFFYEQYF.

The rearrangement uses TRBV11-2 and TRBJ2-7, with 9 bases aligning to TRBD2. The CDR3 consists of 15 residues. Germline V gene sequence: CDR1 SGHAT, CDR2 FQNNGV. The V gene end was trimmed by 2 bases and the J gene end by 7 bases; junction bases not matched to a gene: 9. CDR3 in amino acids: CASSLSSAGGPEQYF. CDR3 sequence (DNA): TGTGCCAGCAGCTTATCCTCCGCGGGAGGGCCTGAGCAGTACTTC.

The V call is TRBV4-1, the J call TRBJ1-4; TRBD1 matches at 12 bases. J lost 7 bases, V lost 1 base, and 1 base had no gene match. CDR3 length: 15 residues. Germline values: CDR1 MGHRA, CDR2 YSYEKL. In nucleotides, the CDR3 is TGCGCCAGCAGCCAAGGGGACAGGGGGCTTGAAAAACTGTTTTTT. Translating gives CASSQGDRGLEKLFF.

The chain carries TRBV7-9 and TRBJ2-1; TRBD1 agrees at 7 bases. CDR1 and CDR2 (germline): SEHNR, FQNEAQ (reference sequence). The CDR3 runs 13 residues. The ends lost 5 bases at V and 8 bases at J; junction bases unmatched: 6. The CDR3: CASSQTDRDEQFF. The CDR3 DNA follows: TGTGCCAGCAGCCAAACTGACAGGGATGAGCAGTTCTTC. The whole variable domain, filled in from reference TRBV7-9 and TRBJ2-1, reads DTGVSQNPRHKITKRGQNVTFRCDPISEHNRLYWYRQTLGQGPEFLTYFQNEAQLEKSRLLSDRFSAERPKGSFSTLEIQRTEQGDSAMYLCASSQTDRDEQFFGPGTRLTVL.

V gene TRBV13 combines with J gene TRBJ1-4, with a tentative D call TRBD1 (5 bases). Germline-derived CDR1 and CDR2 are PRHDT and FYEKMQ (reference sequence). Trimming stripped 6 bases from V and 2 bases from J, with 10 bases between. The CDR3 spans 14 residues. The DNA for the CDR3 is TGTGCCAGCAGTAGGCGGGGGACTAATGAAAAACTGTTTTTT. Encoded protein: CASSRRGTNEKLFF.

The chain carries TRBV27 and TRBJ2-6; D gene ambiguous. The CDR3 runs to 18 residues. Looked up from germline, CDR1 is MNHEY and CDR2 is SMNVEV (reference sequence). The germline V and J ends were trimmed by 0 bases and 0 bases, with 12 bases remaining between them. Here the CDR3 DNA reads TGTGCCAGCAGTTTATCGCCGAATCCGAGCTCTGGGGCCAACGTCCTGACTTTC. It encodes CASSLSPNPSSGANVLTF.

The CDR3 spells CASRRETGRSSGANVLTF. CDR3 nucleotide sequence: TGTGCCAGCAGGAGGGAGACGGGTCGTAGCTCTGGGGCCAACGTCCTGACTTTC. This chain joins TRBV2 and TRBJ2-6; D might be TRBD2 (5 bases). Germline lookup yields CDR1 SNHLY and CDR2 FYNNEI. The CDR3 is 18 amino acids. V gave up 6 bases and J gave up 0 bases, with 18 bases separating them. The full variable domain, completed using reference TRBV2 and TRBJ2-6, is EPEVTQTPSHQVTQMGQEVILRCVPISNHLYFYWYRQILGQKVEFLVSFYNNEISEKSEIFDDQFSVERPDGSNFTLKIRSTKLEDSAMYFCASRRETGRSSGANVLTFGAGSRLTVL.

The genes are TRBV5-1 and TRBJ2-1, with 9 bases fitting TRBD2. Germline lookup yields CDR1 SGHRS and CDR2 YFSETQ. V gave up 2 bases and J gave up 4 bases; unmatched junction bases: 7. The CDR3 is 16 amino acids. For the CDR3, the DNA is TGCGCCAGCAGCTTAAACCTAGCGGGGACATACAATGAGCAGTTCTTC. Amino acids: CASSLNLAGTYNEQFF.

The chain has TRBV18 and TRBJ1-1, with 10 positions matching TRBD1. Germline assignment: CDR1 KGHSH and CDR2 LQKENI. The J segment lost 6 bases and the V segment lost 6 bases, leaving 7 bases of the junction unmatched. The CDR3 sequence is 14 residues long. The CDR3 loop is CASSPTGGIAEAFF. The CDR3 region has the DNA TGTGCCAGCTCGCCGACAGGGGGCATCGCTGAAGCTTTCTTT. Using reference TRBV18 and TRBJ1-1 for the parts outside the CDR3, the full variable domain is NAGVMQNPRHLVRRRGQEARLRCSPMKGHSHVYWYRQLPEEGLKFMVYLQKENIIDESGMPKERFSAEFPKEGPSILRIQQVVRGDSAAYFCASSPTGGIAEAFFGQGTRLTVV.

Written as DNA, the CDR3 is TGTGCCAGCAGCCAAGGTCGGAACTATGGCTACACCTTC. It codes for CASSQGRNYGYTF. The chain combines TRBV3-1 (or the pseudogene TRBV3-2) with TRBJ1-2, with no clear D. This CDR3 region has 13 residues. Germline values: CDR1 LGHDT, CDR2 YNNKEL (reference sequence). V was clipped by 1 base and J by 2 bases, with 5 bases between them.

The genes are TRBV10-1 and TRBJ2-7; TRBD1 agrees at 9 bases. The junction had 13 bases not matched to a gene; V was cut back by 0 bases and J by 4 bases. The CDR3 runs to 18 residues. Germline values: CDR1 WNHNN, CDR2 SYGVQD (reference sequence). The CDR3 reads CASSESARPGQGQYEQYF. CDR3 bases: TGCGCCAGCAGTGAGTCTGCACGCCCGGGACAGGGCCAATACGAGCAGTACTTC.

The sample holds a few counts of this clone. The chain carries TRBV3-1 (or the pseudogene TRBV3-2) and TRBJ2-7; maybe TRBD1 (6 bases). V lost 5 bases to trimming and J lost 1 base, with 9 bases between them. This CDR3 is 13 amino acids long. Germline values: CDR1 LGHDT, CDR2 YNNKEL (reference sequence). The CDR3 sequence is CASSGDTSYEQYF. The CDR3 nucleotides are TGTGCCAGCAGCGGGGACACTTCCTACGAGCAGTACTTC.

This clone was recorded a few times. The rearrangement joins TRBV18 to TRBJ2-3, with TRBD1 identical over 9 bases. The CDR3 consists of 18 residues. J lost 2 bases, V lost 2 bases, and 11 bases had no gene match. CDR1 is KGHSH, CDR2 LQKENI, per germline. DNA for the CDR3: TGTGCCAGCTCACCAAATATTTTCGGGACAGGGAACACAGATACGCAGTATTTT. This codes for CASSPNIFGTGNTDTQYF.